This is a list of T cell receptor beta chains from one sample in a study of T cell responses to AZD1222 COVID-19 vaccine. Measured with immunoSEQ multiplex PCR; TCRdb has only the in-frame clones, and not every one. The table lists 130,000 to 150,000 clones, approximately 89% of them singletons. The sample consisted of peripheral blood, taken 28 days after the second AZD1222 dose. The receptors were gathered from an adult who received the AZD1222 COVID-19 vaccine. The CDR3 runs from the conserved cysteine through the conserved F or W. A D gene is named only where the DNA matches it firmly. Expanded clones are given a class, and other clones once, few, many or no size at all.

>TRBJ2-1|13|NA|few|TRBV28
TGTGCCAGCAACATACCACAGAGCAATGAGCAGTTCTTC
CASNIPQSNEQFF
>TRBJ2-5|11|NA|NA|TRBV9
TGTGCCAGCAAAGGGGGGGAGACCCAGTACTTC
CASKGGETQYF
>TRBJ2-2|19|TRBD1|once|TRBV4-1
TGCGCCAGCAGCCAAGCCCCCCCGGGGACAGGGGGGGACACCGGGGAGCTGTTTTTT
CASSQAPPGTGGDTGELFF
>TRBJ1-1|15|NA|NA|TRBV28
TGTGCCAGCAGTTTCGAACACAGTTTGAACACTGAAGCTTTCTTT
CASSFEHSLNTEAFF
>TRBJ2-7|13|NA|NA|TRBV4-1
TGCGCCAGCAGCCAAGTTGGGGGATACGAGCAGTACTTC
CASSQVGGYEQYF
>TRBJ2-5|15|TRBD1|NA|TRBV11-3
TGTGCCAGCAGCTCCCGGGACAGGGGACAAGAGACCCAGTACTTC
CASSSRDRGQETQYF
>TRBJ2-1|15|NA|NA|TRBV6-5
TGTGCCAGCAGTTACGGGACTCGGGCGGACAATGAGCAGTTCTTC
CASSYGTRADNEQFF
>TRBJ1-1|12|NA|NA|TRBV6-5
TGTGCCAGCAGATCTGACAGGCCAGAAGCTTTCTTT
CASRSDRPEAFF
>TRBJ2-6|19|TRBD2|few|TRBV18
TGTGCCAGCTCACCACCGCTAGCGGGTAATCCCCCTGGGGCCAACGTCCTGACTTTC
CASSPPLAGNPPGANVLTF
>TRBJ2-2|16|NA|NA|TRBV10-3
TGTGCCATCAGTGAGTCTGGCAGGGGTTGGACCGGGGAGCTGTTTTTT
CAISESGRGWTGELFF
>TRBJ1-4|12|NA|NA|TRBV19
TGTGCCAGTAAGGGATCGAATGAAAAACTGTTTTTT
CASKGSNEKLFF
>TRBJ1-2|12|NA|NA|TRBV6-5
TGTGCCAGCAGGGAGGACAGCGATGGCTACACCTTC
CASREDSDGYTF
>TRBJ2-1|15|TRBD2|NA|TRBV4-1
TGCGCCAGCAGCCGGGGACTAGCGGGGTACAATGAGCAGTTCTTC
CASSRGLAGYNEQFF
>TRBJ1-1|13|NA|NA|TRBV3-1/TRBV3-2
TGTGCCAGCAGCCAAGGGCTCACGGACGAAGCTTTCTTT
CASSQGLTDEAFF
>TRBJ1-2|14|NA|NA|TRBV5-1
TGCGCCAGCAGCTTGCACGGGTTGGACTATGGCTACACCTTC
CASSLHGLDYGYTF
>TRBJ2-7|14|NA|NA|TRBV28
TGTGCCAGCAGTCTGCCCCGAGGGGTCTACGAGCAGTACTTC
CASSLPRGVYEQYF
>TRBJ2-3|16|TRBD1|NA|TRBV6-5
TGTGCCAGCAGTTACTCGTCCGGGACAGGGGGAGATACGCAGTATTTT
CASSYSSGTGGDTQYF
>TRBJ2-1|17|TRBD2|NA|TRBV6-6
TGTGCCAGCAGTCTTGGACTAGCGGTTGCCCAGGGGAATGAGCAGTTCTTC
CASSLGLAVAQGNEQFF
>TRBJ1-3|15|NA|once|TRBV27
TGTGCCAGCAGTCTGGGACAAAACTCTGGAAACACCATATATTTT
CASSLGQNSGNTIYF
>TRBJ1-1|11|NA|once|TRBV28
TGTGCCAGCAGGTCAATTGGGGAAGCTTTCTTT
CASRSIGEAFF
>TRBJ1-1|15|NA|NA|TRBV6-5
TGTGCCAGCAGTTACTCGTCGACAGGAAGGAGACAAGCTTTCTTT
CASSYSSTGRRQAFF
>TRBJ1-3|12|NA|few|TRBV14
TGTGCCAGCAGCCAAGTGGGAAACACCATATATTTT
CASSQVGNTIYF
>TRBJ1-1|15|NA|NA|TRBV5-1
TGCGCCAGCAGCTTGGATTTTTCAGGCGGAACACAAGCTTTCTTT
CASSLDFSGGTQAFF
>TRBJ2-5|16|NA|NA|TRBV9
TGTGCCAGCAGCGTAGCGACTAGTGAGGGACAAGAGACCCAGTACTTC
CASSVATSEGQETQYF
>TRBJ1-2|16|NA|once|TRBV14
TGTGCCAGCAGCCGCAAGGAAAAGACAGAACCCTATGGCTACACCTTC
CASSRKEKTEPYGYTF
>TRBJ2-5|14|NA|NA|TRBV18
TGTGCCAGCTCACGGTCCGGGACCCAAGAGACCCAGTACTTC
CASSRSGTQETQYF
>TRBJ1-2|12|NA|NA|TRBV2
TGTGCCAGCAGTGGGGACACCATTGGCTACACCTTC
CASSGDTIGYTF
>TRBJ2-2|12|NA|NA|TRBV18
TGTGCCAGCTCACCACCGCCCGGGGAGCTGTTTTTT
CASSPPPGELFF
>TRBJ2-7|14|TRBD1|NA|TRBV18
TGTGCCAGCTCATCCTTGACAGGGGTCTACGAGCAGTACTTC
CASSSLTGVYEQYF
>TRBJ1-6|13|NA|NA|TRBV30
TGTGCCTGGAGTCCTCGCGCCGCGACACCCCTCCACTTT
CAWSPRAATPLHF
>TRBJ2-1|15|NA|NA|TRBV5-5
TGTGCCAGCTCGATGGATGGGGGGTCCTACAATGAGCAGTTCTTC
CASSMDGGSYNEQFF